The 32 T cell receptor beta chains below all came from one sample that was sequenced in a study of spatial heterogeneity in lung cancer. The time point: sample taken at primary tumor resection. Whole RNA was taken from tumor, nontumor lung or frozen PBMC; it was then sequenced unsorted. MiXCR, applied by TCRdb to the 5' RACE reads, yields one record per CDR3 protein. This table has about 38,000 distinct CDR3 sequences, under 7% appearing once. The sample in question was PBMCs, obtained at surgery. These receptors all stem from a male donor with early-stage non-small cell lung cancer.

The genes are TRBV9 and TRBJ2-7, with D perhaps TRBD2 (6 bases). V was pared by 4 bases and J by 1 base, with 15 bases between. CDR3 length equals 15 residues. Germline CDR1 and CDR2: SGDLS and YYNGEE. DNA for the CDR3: TGTGCCAGCAGCCGTACGGGGGTGACATCCTACGAGCAGTACTTC. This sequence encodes CASSRTGVTSYEQYF.

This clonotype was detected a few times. The CDR3 DNA sequence: TGCAGCGTCGGCGACCACGGGGCCAACGTCCTGACTTTC. Translating it yields CSVGDHGANVLTF. V and J are TRBV29-1 and TRBJ2-6, with D unclear. Germline CDR1 is SQVTM and CDR2 is ANQGSEA. This CDR3 has 13 amino acids. V shed 6 bases and J shed 4 bases, with 10 bases lying between them.

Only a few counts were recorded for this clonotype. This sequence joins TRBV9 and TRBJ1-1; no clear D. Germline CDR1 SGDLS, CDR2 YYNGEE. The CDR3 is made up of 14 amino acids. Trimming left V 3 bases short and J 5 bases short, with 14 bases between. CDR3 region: CASSAESGRTEAFF. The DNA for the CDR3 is TGTGCCAGCAGCGCGGAATCCGGGCGGACTGAAGCTTTCTTT.

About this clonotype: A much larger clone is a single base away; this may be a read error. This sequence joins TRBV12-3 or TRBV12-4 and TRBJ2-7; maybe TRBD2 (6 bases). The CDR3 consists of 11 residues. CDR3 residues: CASSFGSERYF. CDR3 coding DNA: TGTGCCAGCAGTTTCGGGAGCGAGCGGTACTTC.

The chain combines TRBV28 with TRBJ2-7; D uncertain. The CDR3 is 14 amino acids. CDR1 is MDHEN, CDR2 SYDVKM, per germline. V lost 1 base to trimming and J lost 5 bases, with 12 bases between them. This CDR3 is CASSLYGRNDEQYF. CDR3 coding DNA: TGTGCCAGCAGTTTATACGGACGAAACGACGAGCAGTACTTC.

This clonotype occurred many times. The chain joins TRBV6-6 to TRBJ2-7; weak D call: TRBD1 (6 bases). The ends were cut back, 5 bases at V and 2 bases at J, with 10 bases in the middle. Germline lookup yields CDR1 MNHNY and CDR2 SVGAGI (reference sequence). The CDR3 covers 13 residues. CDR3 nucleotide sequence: TGTGCCAGCAGTACAGGGAATGCCTACGAGCAGTACTTC. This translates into CASSTGNAYEQYF.

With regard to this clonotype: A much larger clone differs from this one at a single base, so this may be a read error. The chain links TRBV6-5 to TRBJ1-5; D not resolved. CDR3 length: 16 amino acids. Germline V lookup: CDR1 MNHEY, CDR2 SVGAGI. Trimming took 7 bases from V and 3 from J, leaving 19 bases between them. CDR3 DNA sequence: TGTGCCAGCATTAGACCGGCTGTAAATAACAATCAGCCCCAGCATTTT. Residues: CASIRPAVNNNQPQHF.

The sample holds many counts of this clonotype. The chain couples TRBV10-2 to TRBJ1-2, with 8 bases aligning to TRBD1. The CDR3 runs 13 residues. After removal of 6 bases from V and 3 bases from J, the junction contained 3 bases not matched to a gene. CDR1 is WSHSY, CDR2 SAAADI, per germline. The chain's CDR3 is CASRGTGDYGYTF. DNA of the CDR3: TGCGCCAGCAGGGGGACAGGAGACTATGGCTACACCTTC.

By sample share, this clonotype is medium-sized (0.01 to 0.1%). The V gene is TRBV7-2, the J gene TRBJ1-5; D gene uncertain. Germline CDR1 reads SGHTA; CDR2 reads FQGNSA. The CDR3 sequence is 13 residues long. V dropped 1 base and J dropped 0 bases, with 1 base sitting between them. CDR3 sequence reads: CASSLVSNQPQHF. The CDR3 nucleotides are TGTGCCAGCAGCTTAGTTAGCAATCAGCCCCAGCATTTT.

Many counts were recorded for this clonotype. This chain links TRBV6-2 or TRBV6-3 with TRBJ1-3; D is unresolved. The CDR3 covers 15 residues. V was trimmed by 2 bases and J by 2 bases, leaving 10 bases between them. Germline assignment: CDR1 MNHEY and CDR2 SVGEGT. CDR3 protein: CASSYRQTAGNTIYF. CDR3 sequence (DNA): TGTGCCAGCAGTTACAGGCAAACGGCTGGAAACACCATATATTTT.

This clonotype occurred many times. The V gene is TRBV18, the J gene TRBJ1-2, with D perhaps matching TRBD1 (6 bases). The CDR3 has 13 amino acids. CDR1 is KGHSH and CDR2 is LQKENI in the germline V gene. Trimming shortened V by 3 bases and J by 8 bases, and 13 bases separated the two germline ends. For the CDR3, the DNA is TGTGCCAGCTCACCGAGACAGGTTTCCGGCTACACCTTC. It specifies CASSPRQVSGYTF.

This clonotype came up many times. Here the CDR3 reads CASSLSWDIYEQYF. The CDR3 DNA reads as TGTGCCAGCAGTTTATCATGGGACATCTACGAGCAGTACTTC. This chain connects TRBV27 to TRBJ2-7, with D possibly TRBD1 on 6 matching bases. Germline V gene data show CDR1 as MNHEY and CDR2 as SMNVEV (reference sequence). V dropped 0 bases and J dropped 3 bases, with 9 bases sitting between them. The CDR3 length is 14 residues.

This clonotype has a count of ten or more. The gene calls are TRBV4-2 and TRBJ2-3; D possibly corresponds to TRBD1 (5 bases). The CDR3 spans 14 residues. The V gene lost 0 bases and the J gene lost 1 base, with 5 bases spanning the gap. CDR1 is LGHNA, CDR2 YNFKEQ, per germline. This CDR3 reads CASSQDRGTDTQYF. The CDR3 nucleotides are TGTGCCAGCAGCCAAGACAGGGGCACAGATACGCAGTATTTT.

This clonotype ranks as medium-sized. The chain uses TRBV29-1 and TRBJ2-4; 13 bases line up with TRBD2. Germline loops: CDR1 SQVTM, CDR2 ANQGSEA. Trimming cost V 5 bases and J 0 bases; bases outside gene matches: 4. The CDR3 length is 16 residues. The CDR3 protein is CSVRTSGGVAKNIQYF. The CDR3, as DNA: TGCAGCGTTAGGACTAGCGGGGGTGTAGCCAAAAACATTCAGTACTTC. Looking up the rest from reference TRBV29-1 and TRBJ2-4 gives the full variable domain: SAVISQKPSRDICQRGTSLTIQCQVDSQVTMMFWYRQQPGQSLTLIATANQGSEATYESGFVIDKFPISRPNLTFSTLTVSNMSPEDSSIYLCSVRTSGGVAKNIQYFGAGTRLSVL.

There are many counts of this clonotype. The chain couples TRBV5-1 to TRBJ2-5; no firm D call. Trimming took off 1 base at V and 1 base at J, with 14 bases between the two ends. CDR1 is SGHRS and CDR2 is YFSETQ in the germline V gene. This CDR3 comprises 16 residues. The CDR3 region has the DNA TGCGCCAGCAGCTTGAAGTTGGGGAAGTCCCAAGAGACCCAGTACTTC. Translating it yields CASSLKLGKSQETQYF.

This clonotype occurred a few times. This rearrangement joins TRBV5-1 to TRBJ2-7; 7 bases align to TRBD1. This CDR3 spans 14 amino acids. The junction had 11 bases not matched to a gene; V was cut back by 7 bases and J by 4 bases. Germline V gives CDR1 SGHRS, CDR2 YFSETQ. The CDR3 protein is CASAPQGQTYEQYF. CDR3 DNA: TGCGCCAGCGCCCCGCAGGGACAGACGTACGAGCAGTACTTC.

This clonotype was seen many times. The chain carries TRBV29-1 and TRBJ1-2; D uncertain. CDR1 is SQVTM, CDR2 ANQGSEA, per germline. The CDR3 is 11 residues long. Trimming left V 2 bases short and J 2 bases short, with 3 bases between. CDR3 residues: CSVEQNYGYTF. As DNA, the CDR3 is TGCAGCGTTGAACAGAACTATGGCTACACCTTC. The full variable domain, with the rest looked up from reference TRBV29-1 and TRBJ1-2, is SAVISQKPSRDICQRGTSLTIQCQVDSQVTMMFWYRQQPGQSLTLIATANQGSEATYESGFVIDKFPISRPNLTFSTLTVSNMSPEDSSIYLCSVEQNYGYTFGSGTRLTVV.

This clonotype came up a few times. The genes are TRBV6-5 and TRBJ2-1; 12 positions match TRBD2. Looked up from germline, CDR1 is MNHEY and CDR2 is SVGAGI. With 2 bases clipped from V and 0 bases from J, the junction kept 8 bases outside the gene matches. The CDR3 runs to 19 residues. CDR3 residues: CASSYRTSGGRSSYNEQFF. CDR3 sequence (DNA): TGTGCCAGCAGTTACCGAACTAGCGGGGGGCGCAGCTCCTACAATGAGCAGTTCTTC.

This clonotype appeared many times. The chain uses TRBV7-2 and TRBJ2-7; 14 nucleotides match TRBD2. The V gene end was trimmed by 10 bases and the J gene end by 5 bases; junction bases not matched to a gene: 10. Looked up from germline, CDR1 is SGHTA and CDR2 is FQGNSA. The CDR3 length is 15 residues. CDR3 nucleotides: TGTGCCACCGGGACTAGCGGGGGAAAGTTTGACGAGCAGTACTTC. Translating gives CATGTSGGKFDEQYF.

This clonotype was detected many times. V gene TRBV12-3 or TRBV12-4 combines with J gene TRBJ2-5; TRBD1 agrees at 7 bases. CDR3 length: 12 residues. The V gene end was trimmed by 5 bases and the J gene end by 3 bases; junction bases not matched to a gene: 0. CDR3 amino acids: CASSTGEETQYF. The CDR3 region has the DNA TGTGCCAGCAGTACAGGGGAAGAGACCCAGTACTTC.

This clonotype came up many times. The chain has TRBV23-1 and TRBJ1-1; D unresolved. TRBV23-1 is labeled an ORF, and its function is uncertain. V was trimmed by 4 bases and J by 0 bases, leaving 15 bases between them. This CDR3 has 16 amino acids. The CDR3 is CASSPSKWRVNTEAFF. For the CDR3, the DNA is TGCGCCAGCAGTCCCTCTAAATGGAGGGTGAACACTGAAGCTTTCTTT.

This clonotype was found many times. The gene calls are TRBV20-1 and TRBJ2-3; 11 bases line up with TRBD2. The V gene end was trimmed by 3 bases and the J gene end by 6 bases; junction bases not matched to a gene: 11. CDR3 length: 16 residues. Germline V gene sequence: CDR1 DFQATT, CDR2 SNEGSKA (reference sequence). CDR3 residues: CSASTLAGGPGDTQYF. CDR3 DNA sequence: TGCAGTGCTAGCACATTAGCGGGGGGGCCCGGGGATACGCAGTATTTT.

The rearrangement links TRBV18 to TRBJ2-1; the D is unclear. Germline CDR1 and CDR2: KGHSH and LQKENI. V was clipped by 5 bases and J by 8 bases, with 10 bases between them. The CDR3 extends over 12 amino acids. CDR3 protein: CASSNLYDEQFF. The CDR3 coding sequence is TGTGCCAGCTCAAATTTGTACGATGAGCAGTTCTTC. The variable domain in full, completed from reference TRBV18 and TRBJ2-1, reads NAGVMQNPRHLVRRRGQEARLRCSPMKGHSHVYWYRQLPEEGLKFMVYLQKENIIDESGMPKERFSAEFPKEGPSILRIQQVVRGDSAAYFCASSNLYDEQFFGPGTRLTVL.

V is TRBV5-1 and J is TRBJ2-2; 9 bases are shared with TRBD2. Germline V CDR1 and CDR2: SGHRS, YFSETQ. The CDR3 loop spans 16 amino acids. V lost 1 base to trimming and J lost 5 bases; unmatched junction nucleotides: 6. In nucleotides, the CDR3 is TGCGCCAGCAGCTTGAGGGCTAGCGGGGAGACCGGGGAGCTGTTTTTT. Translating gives CASSLRASGETGELFF.

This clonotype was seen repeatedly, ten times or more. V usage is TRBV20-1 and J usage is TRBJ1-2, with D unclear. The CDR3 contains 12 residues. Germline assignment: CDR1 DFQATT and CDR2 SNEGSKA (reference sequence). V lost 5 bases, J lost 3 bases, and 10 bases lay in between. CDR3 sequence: CSAGRGDYGYTF. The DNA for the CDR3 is TGCAGTGCTGGCCGCGGGGACTATGGCTACACCTTC.

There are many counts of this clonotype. The CDR3 spells CASSLGTRGDEQYF. CDR3 DNA sequence: TGTGCCAGCAGCTTAGGCACCAGGGGAGACGAGCAGTACTTC. The chain recombines TRBV7-2 with TRBJ2-7; D perhaps matches TRBD1 (6 bases). Trimming left V 1 base short and J 5 bases short, with 12 bases between. Germline-derived CDR1 and CDR2 are SGHTA and FQGNSA. The CDR3 extends over 14 amino acids.

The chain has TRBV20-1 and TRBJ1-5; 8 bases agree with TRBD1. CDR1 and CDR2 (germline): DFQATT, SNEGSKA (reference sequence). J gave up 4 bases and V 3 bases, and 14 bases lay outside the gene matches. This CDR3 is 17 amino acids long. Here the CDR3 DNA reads TGCAGTGCTAGTAGGGGCACAGGGGGTTTGAGGAATCAGCCCCAGCATTTT. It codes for CSASRGTGGLRNQPQHF.

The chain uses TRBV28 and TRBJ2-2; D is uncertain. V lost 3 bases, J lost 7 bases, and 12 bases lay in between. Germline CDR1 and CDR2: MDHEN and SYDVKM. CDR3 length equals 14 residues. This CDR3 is CASSFEGKGGELFF. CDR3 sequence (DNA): TGTGCCAGCAGTTTTGAAGGGAAGGGCGGGGAGCTGTTTTTT.

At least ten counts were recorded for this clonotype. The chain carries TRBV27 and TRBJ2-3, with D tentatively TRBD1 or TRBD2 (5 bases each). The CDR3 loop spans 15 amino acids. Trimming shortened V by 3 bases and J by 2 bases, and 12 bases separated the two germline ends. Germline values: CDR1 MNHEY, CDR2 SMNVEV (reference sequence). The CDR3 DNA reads TGTGCCAGCAGTTTCGTGGGGACCTTCACAGATACGCAGTATTTT. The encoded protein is CASSFVGTFTDTQYF.

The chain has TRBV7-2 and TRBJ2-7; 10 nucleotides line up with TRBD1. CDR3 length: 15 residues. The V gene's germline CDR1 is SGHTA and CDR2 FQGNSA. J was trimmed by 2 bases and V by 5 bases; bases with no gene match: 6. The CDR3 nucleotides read TGTGCCAGCAGCCTCAGACAGGGGGCAGCCTACGAGCAGTACTTC. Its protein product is CASSLRQGAAYEQYF.

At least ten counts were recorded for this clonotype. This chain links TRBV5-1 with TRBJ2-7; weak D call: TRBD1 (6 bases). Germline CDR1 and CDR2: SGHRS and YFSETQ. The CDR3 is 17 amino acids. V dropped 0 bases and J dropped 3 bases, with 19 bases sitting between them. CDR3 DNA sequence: TGCGCCAGCAGCTTGGAGGGTTGGCAGCAGGGGCACTACGAGCAGTACTTC. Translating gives CASSLEGWQQGHYEQYF.

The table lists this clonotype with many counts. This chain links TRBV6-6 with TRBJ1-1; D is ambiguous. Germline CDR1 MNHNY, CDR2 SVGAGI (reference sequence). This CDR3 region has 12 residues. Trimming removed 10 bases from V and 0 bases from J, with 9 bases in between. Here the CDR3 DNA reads TGTGCCACCCTTGACCTGAACACTGAAGCTTTCTTT. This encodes CATLDLNTEAFF.